This T cell receptor beta chain was captured by sequencing in a study of T cell changes during pregnancy in multiple sclerosis. This clone was observed a single time. Libraries were prepared by immunoSEQ multiplex PCR; TCRdb keeps only in-frame clonotypes and omits some of them. The table records 25,000 to 30,000 clones, more than 80% of them present only once. The sample consisted of CD4+ T cells from peripheral blood mononuclear cells, taken in the first trimester of pregnancy. This receptor was identified in a female donor with multiple sclerosis, enrolled in a pregnancy study.

CDR3 protein: CASSAQGQNNEKLFF. CDR3 sequence (DNA): TGTGCCAGCAGTGCCCAGGGACAGAATAATGAAAAACTGTTTTTT. The chain combines TRBV2 with TRBJ1-4; the match to TRBD1 covers 7 bases. J lost 4 bases, V lost 4 bases, and 6 bases had no gene match. CDR1 SNHLY and CDR2 FYNNEI come from the germline V gene. There are 15 residues in the CDR3.